This T cell receptor beta chain comes out of a study of T cell responses to AZD1222 COVID-19 vaccine. Whole-study findings and limits: The donor cohort was predominantly white British with a female majority, and clonal diversity may have been underestimated.

Some clones are missing from TCRdb's copy, which holds only in-frame ones; the method was immunoSEQ multiplex PCR. The sample has around 130,000 clones; about 86% are singletons. Worth noting for this clone: The antigen remains undetermined.

Germline CDR1 reads MNHEY; CDR2 reads SMNVEV (reference sequence). This CDR3 comprises 16 residues. Trimming removed 6 bases from V and 3 bases from J, with 19 bases in between. J is TRBJ2-3 and V is TRBV27; D is possibly TRBD1 or TRBD2 (5 bases each). This TCR derives from an adult in good health. The specimen was peripheral blood, collected on day 0 of AZD1222 vaccination. CDR3 region: CASRQWGFSGTDTQYF. The CDR3, as DNA: TGTGCCAGCAGGCAGTGGGGGTTTAGTGGTACAGATACGCAGTATTTT.